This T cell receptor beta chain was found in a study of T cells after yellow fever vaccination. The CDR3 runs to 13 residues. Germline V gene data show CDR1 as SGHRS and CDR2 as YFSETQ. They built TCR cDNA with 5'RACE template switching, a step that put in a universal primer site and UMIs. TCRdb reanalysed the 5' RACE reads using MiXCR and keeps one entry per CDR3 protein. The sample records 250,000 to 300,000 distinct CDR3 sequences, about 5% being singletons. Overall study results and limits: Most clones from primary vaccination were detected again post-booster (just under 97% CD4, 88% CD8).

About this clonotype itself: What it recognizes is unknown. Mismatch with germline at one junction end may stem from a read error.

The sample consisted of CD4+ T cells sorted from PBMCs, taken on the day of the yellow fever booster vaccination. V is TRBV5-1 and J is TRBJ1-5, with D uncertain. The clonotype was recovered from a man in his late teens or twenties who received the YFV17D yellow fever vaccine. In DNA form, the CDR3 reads TGCGCCAGCAGCTTGGAGCCAGGCACGGAAAGGAATTTT. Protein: CASSLEPGTERNF.